This T cell receptor (beta chain) was recorded in a study of shared T cell receptors in the human thymus. This table comes from immunoSEQ multiplex PCR, and its TCRdb copy is limited to in-frame clones, with some not included. The sample lists 500,000 to 850,000 clones; over 75% were seen once. V was shortened by 1 base and J by 5 bases, with 3 bases between the two germline ends. Germline V gives CDR1 SGDLS, CDR2 YYNGEE. CDR3 length: 12 amino acids. The sample was also linked to a second study, of human thymus T cells.

This receptor was identified in a boy in the first two years of life with a congenital heart defect. The chain has TRBV9 and TRBJ2-2, with D unclear. Input material: thymocytes. The CDR3 bases are TGTGCCAGCAGCGTACCGACCGGGGAGCTGTTTTTT. It is translated as CASSVPTGELFF.